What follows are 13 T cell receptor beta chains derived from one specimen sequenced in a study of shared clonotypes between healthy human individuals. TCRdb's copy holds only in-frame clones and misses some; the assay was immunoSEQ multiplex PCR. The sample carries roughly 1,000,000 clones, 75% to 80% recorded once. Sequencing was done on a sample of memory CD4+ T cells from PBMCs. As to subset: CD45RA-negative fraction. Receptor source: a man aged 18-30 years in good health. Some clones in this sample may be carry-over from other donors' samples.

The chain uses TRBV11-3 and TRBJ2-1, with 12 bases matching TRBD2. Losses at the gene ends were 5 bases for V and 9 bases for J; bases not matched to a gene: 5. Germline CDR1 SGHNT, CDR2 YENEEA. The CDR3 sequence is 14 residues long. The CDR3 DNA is TGTGCCAGCAGCACGACTAGCGGGAGTGCTGAGCAGTTCTTC. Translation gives CASSTTSGSAEQFF.

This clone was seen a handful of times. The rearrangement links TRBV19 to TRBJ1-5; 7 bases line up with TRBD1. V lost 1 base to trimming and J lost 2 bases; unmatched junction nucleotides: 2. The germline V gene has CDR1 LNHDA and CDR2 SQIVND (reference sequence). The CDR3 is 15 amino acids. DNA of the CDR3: TGTGCCAGTAGTATAGCCGGACAGGGCAATCAGCCCCAGCATTTT. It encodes CASSIAGQGNQPQHF. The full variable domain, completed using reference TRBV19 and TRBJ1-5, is DGGITQSPKYLFRKEGQNVTLSCEQNLNHDAMYWYRQDPGQGLRLIYYSQIVNDFQKGDIAEGYSVSREKKESFPLTVTSAQKNPTAFYLCASSIAGQGNQPQHFGDGTRLSIL.

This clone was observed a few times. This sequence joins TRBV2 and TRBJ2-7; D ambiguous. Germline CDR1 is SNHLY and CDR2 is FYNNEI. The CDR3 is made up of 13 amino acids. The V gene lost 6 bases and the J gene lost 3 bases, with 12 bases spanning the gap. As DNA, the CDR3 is TGTGCCAGCAGCAGAAGGGATGACTACGAGCAGTACTTC. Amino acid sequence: CASSRRDDYEQYF.

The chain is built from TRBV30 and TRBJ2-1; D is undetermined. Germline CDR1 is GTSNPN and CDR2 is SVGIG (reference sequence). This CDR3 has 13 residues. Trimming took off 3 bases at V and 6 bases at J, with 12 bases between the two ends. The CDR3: CAWRNDPINEQFF. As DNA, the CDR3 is TGTGCCTGGAGAAACGACCCGATCAATGAGCAGTTCTTC.

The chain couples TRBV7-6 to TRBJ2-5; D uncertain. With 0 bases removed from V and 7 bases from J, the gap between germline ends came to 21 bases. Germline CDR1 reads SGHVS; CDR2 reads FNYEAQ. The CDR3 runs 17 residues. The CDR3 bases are TGTGCCAGCAGCTTAGCCAGCACACCGAACCAATTGGTGACCCAGTACTTC. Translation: CASSLASTPNQLVTQYF.

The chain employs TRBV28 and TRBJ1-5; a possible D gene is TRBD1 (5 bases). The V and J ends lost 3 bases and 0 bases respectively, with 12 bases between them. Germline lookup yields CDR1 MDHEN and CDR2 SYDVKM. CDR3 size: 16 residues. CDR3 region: CASSFRTIDSNQPQHF. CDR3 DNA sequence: TGTGCCAGCAGTTTTAGGACAATCGATAGCAATCAGCCCCAGCATTTT.

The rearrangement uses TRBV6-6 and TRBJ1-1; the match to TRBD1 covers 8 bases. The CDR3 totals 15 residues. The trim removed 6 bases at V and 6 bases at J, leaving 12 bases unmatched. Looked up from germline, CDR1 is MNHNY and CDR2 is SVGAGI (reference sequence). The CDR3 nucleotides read TGTGCCAGCAGACTTAGGACAGGGAGTCGCCCTGAAGCTTTCTTT. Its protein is CASRLRTGSRPEAFF.

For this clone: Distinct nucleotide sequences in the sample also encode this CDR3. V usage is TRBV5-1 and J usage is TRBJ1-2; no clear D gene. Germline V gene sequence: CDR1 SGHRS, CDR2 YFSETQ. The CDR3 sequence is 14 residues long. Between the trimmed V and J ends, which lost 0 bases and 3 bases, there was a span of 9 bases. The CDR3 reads CASSLGGGDYGYTF. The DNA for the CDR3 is TGCGCCAGCAGCTTGGGAGGCGGGGACTATGGCTACACCTTC.

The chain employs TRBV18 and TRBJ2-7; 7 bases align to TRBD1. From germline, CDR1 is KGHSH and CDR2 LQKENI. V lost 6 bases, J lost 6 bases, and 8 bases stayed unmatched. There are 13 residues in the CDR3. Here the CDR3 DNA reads TGTGCCAGCTCGCGAACAGGGGCTTTCGAGCAGTACTTC. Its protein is CASSRTGAFEQYF. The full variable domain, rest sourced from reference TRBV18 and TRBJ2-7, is NAGVMQNPRHLVRRRGQEARLRCSPMKGHSHVYWYRQLPEEGLKFMVYLQKENIIDESGMPKERFSAEFPKEGPSILRIQQVVRGDSAAYFCASSRTGAFEQYFGPGTRLTVT.

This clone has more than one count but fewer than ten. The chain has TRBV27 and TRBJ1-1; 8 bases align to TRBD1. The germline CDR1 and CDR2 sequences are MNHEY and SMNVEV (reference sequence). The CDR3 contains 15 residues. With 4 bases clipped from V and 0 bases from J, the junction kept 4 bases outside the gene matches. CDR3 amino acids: CASSYRTGLNTEAFF. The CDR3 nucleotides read TGTGCCAGCAGTTATCGGACAGGGCTGAACACTGAAGCTTTCTTT.

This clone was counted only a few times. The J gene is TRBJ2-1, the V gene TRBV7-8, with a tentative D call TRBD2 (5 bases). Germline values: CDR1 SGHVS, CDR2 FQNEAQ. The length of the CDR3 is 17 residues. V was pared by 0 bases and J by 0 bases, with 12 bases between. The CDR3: CASSLAVRANSYNEQFF. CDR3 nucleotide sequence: TGTGCCAGCAGCTTAGCGGTGAGGGCCAACTCCTACAATGAGCAGTTCTTC.

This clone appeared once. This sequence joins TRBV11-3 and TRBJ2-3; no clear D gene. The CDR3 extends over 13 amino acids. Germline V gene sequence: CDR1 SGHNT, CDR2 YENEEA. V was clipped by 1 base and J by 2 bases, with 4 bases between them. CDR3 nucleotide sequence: TGTGCCAGCAGCTTAGTTTACACAGATACGCAGTATTTT. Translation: CASSLVYTDTQYF.

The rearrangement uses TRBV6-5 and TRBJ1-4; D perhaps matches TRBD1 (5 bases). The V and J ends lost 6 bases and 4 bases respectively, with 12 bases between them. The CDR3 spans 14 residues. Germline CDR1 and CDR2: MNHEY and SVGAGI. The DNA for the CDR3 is TGTGCCAGCAGCCTACAGGCGTTTAATGAAAAACTGTTTTTT. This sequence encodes CASSLQAFNEKLFF.